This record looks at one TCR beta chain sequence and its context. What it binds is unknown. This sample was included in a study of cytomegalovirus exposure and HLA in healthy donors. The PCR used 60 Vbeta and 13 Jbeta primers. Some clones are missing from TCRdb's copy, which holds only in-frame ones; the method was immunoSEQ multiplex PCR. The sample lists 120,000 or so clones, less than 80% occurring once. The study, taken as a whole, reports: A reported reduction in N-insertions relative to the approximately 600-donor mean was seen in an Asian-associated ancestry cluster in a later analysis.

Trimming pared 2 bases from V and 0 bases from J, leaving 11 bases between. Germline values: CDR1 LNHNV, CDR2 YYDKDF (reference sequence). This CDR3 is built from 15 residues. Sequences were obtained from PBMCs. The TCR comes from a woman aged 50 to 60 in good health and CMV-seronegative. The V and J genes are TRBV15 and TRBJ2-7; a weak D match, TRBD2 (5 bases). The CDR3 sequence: CATSRNSGSSYEQYF. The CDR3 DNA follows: TGTGCCACCAGCAGAAATTCGGGGAGCTCCTACGAGCAGTACTTC.